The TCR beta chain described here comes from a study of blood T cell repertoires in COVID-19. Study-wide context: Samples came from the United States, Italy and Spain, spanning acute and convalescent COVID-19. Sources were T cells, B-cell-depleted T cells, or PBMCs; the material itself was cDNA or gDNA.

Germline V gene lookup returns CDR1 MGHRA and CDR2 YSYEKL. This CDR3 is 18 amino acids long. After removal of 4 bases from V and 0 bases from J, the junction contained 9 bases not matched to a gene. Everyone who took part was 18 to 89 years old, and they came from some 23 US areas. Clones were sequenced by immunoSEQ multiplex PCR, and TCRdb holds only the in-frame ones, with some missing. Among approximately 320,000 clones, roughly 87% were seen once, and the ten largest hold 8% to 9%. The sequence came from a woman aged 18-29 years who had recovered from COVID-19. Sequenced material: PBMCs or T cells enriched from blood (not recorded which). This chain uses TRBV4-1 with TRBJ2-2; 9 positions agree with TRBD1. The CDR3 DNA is TGCGCCAGCAGCCGCCGCTTCACAGGGGGCTCGAACACCGGGGAGCTGTTTTTT. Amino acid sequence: CASSRRFTGGSNTGELFF.